Following are 21 T cell receptor beta chains from one sample sequenced in a study of T-cell reconstitution after alpha-beta-depleted transplantation in children. Unique molecular identifiers were used to barcode this TCRbeta library. TCRdb re-analysed the PCR reads in MiXCR, keeping a single row per CDR3 protein. The data contain about 240,000 distinct CDR3 sequences, 12% of them singletons. Sequenced material: PBMCs from the stem cell graft donor, taken from the stem cell graft. The receptors derive from a human donor who donated a stem cell graft to a child with acute lymphoblastic leukemia.

This clonotype was seen only a few times. V usage is TRBV6-5 and J usage is TRBJ2-1; TRBD2 matches at 9 bases. This CDR3 comprises 16 residues. Germline V gives CDR1 MNHEY, CDR2 SVGAGI. V shed 5 bases and J 10 bases; nucleotides not matched to a gene: 15. CDR3 DNA: TGTGCCAGCAGTACTCGAATAGGCGGGAGGGCCGGGGAGCAGTTCTTC. It yields the protein CASSTRIGGRAGEQFF.

This clonotype appeared many times. This rearrangement joins TRBV29-1 to TRBJ2-4; perhaps TRBD2 as D (6 bases). CDR3 length: 15 amino acids. Per germline, CDR1 SQVTM and CDR2 ANQGSEA. V lost 0 bases, J lost 16 bases, and 25 bases lay in between. The CDR3 region is CSVEEEDSRGLRGYF. CDR3 nucleotides: TGCAGCGTTGAAGAAGAAGATTCAAGAGGACTGCGGGGATACTTC.

There are many counts of this clonotype. The CDR3 nucleotides read TGTGCCAGCTCGACCACGGCGGGTTCGGTCGGGGAGCTGTTTTTT. Protein: CASSTTAGSVGELFF. The J gene is TRBJ2-2, the V gene TRBV18; a possible D gene is TRBD2 (5 bases). CDR1 is KGHSH, CDR2 LQKENI, per germline. CDR3 size: 15 residues. Trimming took off 6 bases at V and 7 bases at J, with 18 bases between the two ends.

This clonotype was seen many times. The J gene is TRBJ2-2, the V gene TRBV5-4; D gene ambiguous. V was clipped by 4 bases and J by 3 bases, with 4 bases between them. CDR1 SGHNT and CDR2 YYREEE come from the germline V gene (reference sequence). CDR3 length: 12 amino acids. The CDR3, as DNA: TGTGCCAGCAGCGTTTACACCGGGGAGCTGTTTTTT. Encoded protein: CASSVYTGELFF.

The J gene is TRBJ2-3, the V gene TRBV12-3 or TRBV12-4; D is perhaps TRBD2 (6 bases). The V end was cut by 3 bases, the J end by 1 base, with 11 bases between. The CDR3 runs to 15 residues. The CDR3 reads CASSFVGGGTDTQYF. The CDR3, as DNA: TGTGCCAGCAGTTTTGTCGGGGGTGGCACAGATACGCAGTATTTT.

This clonotype appeared many times. The V call is TRBV7-2, the J call TRBJ2-3; D unclear. The CDR3 sequence is 13 residues long. Trimming stripped 5 bases from V and 4 bases from J, with 10 bases between. In germline, CDR1 is SGHTA, CDR2 FQGNSA. Here the CDR3 DNA reads TGTGCCAGCAGCATGCGGAACGCAGATACGCAGTATTTT. It encodes CASSMRNADTQYF.

This clonotype has a count of ten or more. This rearrangement joins TRBV7-9 to TRBJ1-2; maybe TRBD1 (6 bases). V gave up 10 bases and J gave up 0 bases, with 15 bases separating them. CDR3 length equals 14 residues. Per germline, CDR1 SEHNR and CDR2 FQNEAQ (reference sequence). In nucleotides, the CDR3 is TGTGCCATACCTAAACAGGGAACTAACTATGGCTACACCTTC. This codes for CAIPKQGTNYGYTF.

The rearrangement uses TRBV7-9 and TRBJ2-7; D remains unclear. Germline-derived CDR1 and CDR2 are SEHNR and FQNEAQ (reference sequence). Trimming cost V 5 bases and J 0 bases, with 14 bases left between them. The CDR3 consists of 15 residues. The CDR3 DNA is TGTGCCAGCAGCCAGGACGCTTTAAGCTCCTACGAGCAGTACTTC. Translated: CASSQDALSSYEQYF.

This clonotype was recorded at least ten times. The chain uses TRBV3-1 and TRBJ2-7, with 9 bases aligning to TRBD2. In germline, CDR1 is LGHDT, CDR2 YNNKEL (reference sequence). This CDR3 is built from 15 residues. The trim removed 4 bases at V and 7 bases at J, leaving 11 bases unmatched. CDR3 in DNA: TGTGCCAGCAGCCCTCTAGCGGGGTGGCGGGGTGAGCAGTACTTC. This gives the protein CASSPLAGWRGEQYF.

Remarks on this clonotype: A much larger clonotype is one base distant, so this may be a read error. This rearrangement joins TRBV6-2 or TRBV6-3 to TRBJ2-3; 7 nucleotides match TRBD2. The germline V gene encodes CDR1 MNHEY and CDR2 SVGEGT. The CDR3 is 15 residues long. Here the CDR3 DNA reads TGTGCCGGCAGTTATGTCAGCGGGATGGTAGATACGCAGTATTTT. Protein product: CAGSYVSGMVDTQYF.

This clonotype was counted many times. The chain joins TRBV4-3 to TRBJ2-1, with 10 bases matching TRBD2. CDR1 is LGHNA and CDR2 is YSLEER in the germline V gene. The length of the CDR3 is 17 residues. The trim removed 0 bases at V and 3 bases at J, leaving 5 bases unmatched. CDR3 protein: CASSQDLLAGYYNEQFF. The CDR3 DNA reads TGCGCCAGCAGCCAAGATTTACTAGCGGGATACTACAATGAGCAGTTCTTC.

This chain joins TRBV5-6 and TRBJ2-7, with TRBD2 matching 9 bases. The germline V gene encodes CDR1 SGHDT and CDR2 YYEEEE. This CDR3 is 14 amino acids long. V was clipped by 8 bases and J by 2 bases; unmatched bases: 8. CDR3 protein: CARSPGLAAYEQYF. Here the CDR3 DNA reads TGTGCCAGGAGCCCGGGACTAGCAGCCTACGAGCAGTACTTC. The full variable domain, completed using reference TRBV5-6 and TRBJ2-7, is DAGVTQSPTHLIKTRGQQVTLRCSPKSGHDTVSWYQQALGQGPQFIFQYYEEEERQRGNFPDRFSGHQFPNYSSELNVNALLLGDSALYLCARSPGLAAYEQYFGPGTRLTVT.

On this clonotype itself: Mismatch with germline at one junction end may stem from a read error. This chain connects TRBV6-1 to TRBJ2-4; possibly TRBD2 for D (5 bases). From germline, CDR1 is MNHNS and CDR2 SASEGT. The CDR3 is 15 amino acids. This chain's CDR3 is CASTPNPLAKNSQYF. The CDR3 region has the DNA TGTGCCAGCACTCCAAATCCCCTAGCCAAAAACAGTCAGTACTTC.

Concerning this clonotype itself: This sequence may be a read error, since a much larger clone differs from it by one base. V usage is TRBV4-2 and J usage is TRBJ2-2; D is ambiguous. The length of the CDR3 is 14 residues. CDR1 and CDR2 (germline): LGHNA, YNFKEQ. In DNA form, the CDR3 reads TGTGCCGGCAGCCAAGATCGGGTACCCGGGGAGCTGTTTTTT. Encoded protein: CAGSQDRVPGELFF.

This clonotype has ten or more counts. The chain uses TRBV10-3 and TRBJ2-3, with a possible D match to TRBD2 (5 bases). This CDR3 contains 14 residues. Germline V lookup: CDR1 ENHRY, CDR2 SYGVKD. Trimming left V 6 bases short and J 5 bases short, with 15 bases between. Here the CDR3 reads CAIRGSQRQDTQYF. CDR3 coding DNA: TGTGCCATCAGGGGGTCTCAGCGGCAAGATACGCAGTATTTT.

This chain uses TRBV20-1 with TRBJ1-1, with D possibly being TRBD1 (5 bases). Germline CDR1 DFQATT, CDR2 SNEGSKA (reference sequence). This CDR3 comprises 15 residues. V was clipped by 5 bases and J by 3 bases, with 19 bases between them. CDR3 DNA sequence: TGCAGTGCTTCCCGCCGGGACCCCGAGGACACTGAAGCTTTCTTT. Residues: CSASRRDPEDTEAFF.

This clonotype was observed many times. The gene calls are TRBV20-1 and TRBJ2-3; the D is unclear. Germline assignment: CDR1 DFQATT and CDR2 SNEGSKA (reference sequence). This CDR3 contains 15 residues. The CDR3, as DNA: TGCAGCCCCAGGCGCGCCGAGTCTTTCACAGATACGCAGTATTTT. Amino acid sequence: CSPRRAESFTDTQYF.

This clonotype was seen many times. The rearrangement uses TRBV15 and TRBJ2-1; D unclear. Trimming shortened V by 8 bases and J by 0 bases, and 5 bases separated the two germline ends. There are 12 residues in the CDR3. Germline V gene lookup returns CDR1 LNHNV and CDR2 YYDKDF (reference sequence). This chain's CDR3 is CATDHSYNEQFF. CDR3 nucleotides: TGTGCCACCGATCACTCCTACAATGAGCAGTTCTTC.

This clonotype has a count of ten or more. The J gene is TRBJ2-6, the V gene TRBV5-6, with D unclear. Trimming stripped 0 bases from V and 7 bases from J, with 2 bases between. The CDR3 has 12 amino acids. The germline V gene has CDR1 SGHDT and CDR2 YYEEEE. The CDR3 loop reads CASSLDANVLTF. The CDR3 DNA is TGTGCCAGCAGCTTGGACGCCAACGTCCTGACTTTC.

This clonotype was observed at least ten times. The chain has TRBV6-1 and TRBJ2-4; 10 positions match TRBD1. The J segment lost 2 bases and the V segment lost 8 bases, leaving 12 bases of the junction unmatched. Germline loops: CDR1 MNHNS, CDR2 SASEGT. The length of the CDR3 is 17 residues. The CDR3 coding sequence is TGTGCCAGCCGAACGAATCGGGACAGGGGTACCAAAAACATTCAGTACTTC. Amino acid sequence: CASRTNRDRGTKNIQYF.

In its sample, this clonotype was seen many times. This chain joins TRBV27 and TRBJ2-7; 9 nucleotides match TRBD2. Germline V gives CDR1 MNHEY, CDR2 SMNVEV (reference sequence). This CDR3 region has 14 residues. The V gene end was trimmed by 4 bases and the J gene end by 3 bases; junction bases not matched to a gene: 4. The chain's CDR3 is CASSSGTSFYEQYF. The CDR3 DNA reads as TGTGCCAGCAGTTCCGGGACTAGCTTCTACGAGCAGTACTTC.